The source of this TCR beta chain is a study of regulatory T cells in long-lasting Graves disease. Ten or more counts support this clonotype. Documented time point: newly diagnosed GD, antithyroid drugs for less than 3 months. RNA extracted from PBMCs served as the sequencing template. The CDR3 runs 14 residues. Germline loops: CDR1 MNHEY, CDR2 SMNVEV (reference sequence). J was trimmed by 4 bases and V by 6 bases; bases with no gene match: 6. Building the TCR beta libraries relied on iRepertoire HTBI primers, and CDR3 regions underwent Arm-PCR. Via MiXCR, TCRdb re-called the multiplex PCR reads, giving one row per CDR3 protein. Found here are about 620,000 distinct CDR3 sequences, roughly 15% of them singletons; the top ten hold around a sixth. The same sample was also used in a study of T cells in Graves' hyperthyroidism and ophthalmopathy.

The sample was peripheral blood mononuclear cells (PBMCs), taken at new diagnosis, from a patient treated with antithyroid drugs. The TCR sequence derives from a woman aged 30 to 39 with Graves disease. The chain carries TRBV27 and TRBJ1-1, with 9 bases identical to TRBD1. CDR3 in DNA: TGTGCCAGCAGAAATAACAGGGGGCCCACTGAAGCTTTCTTT. Translated, it gives CASRNNRGPTEAFF.